This T cell receptor (beta chain) originates from a study of early T cells in non-severe SARS-CoV-2 infection. On the study more broadly: Sequencing of unsorted whole blood was done on bulk RNA, leaving chains unpaired. Study results and caveats: Using VDJdb, the matching emphasized anti-spike CD8 responses while missing private and CD4 specificities.

This clonotype has ten or more counts. Its matching antigen is unknown. Individual cDNA molecules were tagged with unique molecular identifiers, the study reported. TCRdb reprocessed the 5' RACE reads with MiXCR, giving one entry per CDR3 protein. The sample has about 57,000 distinct CDR3 sequences, over 7.5% seen once. The CDR3 runs to 16 residues. Germline lookup yields CDR1 SGHTA and CDR2 FQGNSA. Deletions cut 4 bases from V and 4 bases from J, with 19 bases between. The chain recombines TRBV7-2 with TRBJ1-2; D is ambiguous. Sequenced input: whole blood. This receptor was taken from an adult who was a healthcare worker with PCR-confirmed SARS-CoV-2 infection or an uninfected control (not recorded which). The CDR3 DNA reads TGTGCCAGCAGCTCCGTAGGAGGGAAGGCGTTCTATGGCTACACCTTC. It is translated as CASSSVGGKAFYGYTF.